Reported below is one T cell receptor (beta chain). This sample was taken from a study of blood T cell repertoires in COVID-19. Clinical histories supplied by participants themselves formed the basis of cohort assignment. Germline-derived CDR1 and CDR2 are LNHDA and SQIVND (reference sequence). V lost 5 bases and J lost 8; bases outside the gene matches: 6. The CDR3 covers 14 residues. The method was immunoSEQ multiplex PCR; TCRdb's version includes in-frame clones alone and lacks a portion of them. The sample records hundreds of thousands of clones, 70% to 90% being singletons. The chain uses TRBV19 and TRBJ1-4, with 9 positions matching TRBD1. Sequencing used PBMCs or T cells enriched from blood (not recorded which). The source of this sequence is an older woman who had recovered from COVID-19. The CDR3 sequence: CASSLQGAREKLFF. CDR3 in DNA: TGTGCCAGTAGTTTACAGGGGGCAAGGGAAAAACTGTTTTTT.